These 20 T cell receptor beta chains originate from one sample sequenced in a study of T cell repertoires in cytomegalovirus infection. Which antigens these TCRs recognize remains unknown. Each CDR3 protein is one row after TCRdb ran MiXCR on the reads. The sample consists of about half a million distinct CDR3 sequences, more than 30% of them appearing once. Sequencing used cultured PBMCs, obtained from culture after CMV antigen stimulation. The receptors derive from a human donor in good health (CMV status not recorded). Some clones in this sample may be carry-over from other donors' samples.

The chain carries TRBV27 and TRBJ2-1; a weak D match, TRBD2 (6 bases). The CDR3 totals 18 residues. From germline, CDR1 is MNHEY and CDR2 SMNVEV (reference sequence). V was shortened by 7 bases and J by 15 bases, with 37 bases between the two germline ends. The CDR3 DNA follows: TGTGCCAGCAAGCCGACTAGTGCGGGGTCCAACATTAAAGGGGCCCTGTTCTTC. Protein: CASKPTSAGSNIKGALFF.

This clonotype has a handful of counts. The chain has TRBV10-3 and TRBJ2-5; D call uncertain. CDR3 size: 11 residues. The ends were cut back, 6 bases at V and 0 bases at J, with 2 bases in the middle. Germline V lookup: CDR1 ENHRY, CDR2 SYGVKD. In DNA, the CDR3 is TGTGCCATCAGGGACCAAGAGACCCAGTACTTC. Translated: CAIRDQETQYF.

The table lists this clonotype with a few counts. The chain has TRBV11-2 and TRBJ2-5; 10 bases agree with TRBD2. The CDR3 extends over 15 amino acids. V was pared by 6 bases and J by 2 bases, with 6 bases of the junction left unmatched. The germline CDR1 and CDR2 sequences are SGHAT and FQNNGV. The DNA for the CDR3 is TGTGCCAGCAGTCCTAGCGGGAGTGAACAAGAGACCCAGTACTTC. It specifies CASSPSGSEQETQYF. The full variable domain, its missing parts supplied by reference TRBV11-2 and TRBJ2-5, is EAGVAQSPRYKIIEKRQSVAFWCNPISGHATLYWYQQILGQGPKLLIQFQNNGVVDDSQLPKDRFSAERLKGVDSTLKIQPAKLEDSAVYLCASSPSGSEQETQYFGPGTRLLVL.

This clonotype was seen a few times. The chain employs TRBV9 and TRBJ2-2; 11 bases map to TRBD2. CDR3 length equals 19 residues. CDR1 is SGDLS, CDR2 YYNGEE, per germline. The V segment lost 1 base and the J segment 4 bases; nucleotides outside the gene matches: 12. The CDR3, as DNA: TGTGCCAGCAGCGTATCGGTAGCGGGAGGGCCCGGTACCACCGGGGAGCTGTTTTTT. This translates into CASSVSVAGGPGTTGELFF. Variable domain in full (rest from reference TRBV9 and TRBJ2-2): DSGVTQTPKHLITATGQRVTLRCSPRSGDLSVYWYQQSLDQGLQFLIQYYNGEERAKGNILERFSAQQFPDLHSELNLSSLELGDSALYFCASSVSVAGGPGTTGELFFGEGSRLTVL.

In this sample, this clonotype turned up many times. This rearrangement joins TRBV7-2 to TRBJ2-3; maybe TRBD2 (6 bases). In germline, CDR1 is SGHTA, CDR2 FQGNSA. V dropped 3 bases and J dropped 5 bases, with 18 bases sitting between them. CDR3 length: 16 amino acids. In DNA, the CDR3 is TGTGCCAGCAGCTTCGGGACCGCCGGGGGAATAGATACGCAGTATTTT. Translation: CASSFGTAGGIDTQYF.

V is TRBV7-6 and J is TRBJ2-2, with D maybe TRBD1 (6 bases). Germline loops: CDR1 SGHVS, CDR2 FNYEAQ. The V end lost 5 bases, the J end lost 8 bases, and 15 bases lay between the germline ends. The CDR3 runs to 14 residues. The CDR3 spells CASSAVGAGGELFF. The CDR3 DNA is TGTGCCAGCAGCGCTGTGGGGGCCGGAGGGGAGCTGTTTTTT.

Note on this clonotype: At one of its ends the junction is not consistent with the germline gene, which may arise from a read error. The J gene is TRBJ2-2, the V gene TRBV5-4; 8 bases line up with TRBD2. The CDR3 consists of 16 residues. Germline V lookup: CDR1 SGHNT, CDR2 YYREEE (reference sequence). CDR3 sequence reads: CASSLSGGPFSGKLFF. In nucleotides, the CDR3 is TGTGCCAGCAGCTTGTCGGGAGGGCCTTTCTCCGGGAAGCTGTTTTTT.

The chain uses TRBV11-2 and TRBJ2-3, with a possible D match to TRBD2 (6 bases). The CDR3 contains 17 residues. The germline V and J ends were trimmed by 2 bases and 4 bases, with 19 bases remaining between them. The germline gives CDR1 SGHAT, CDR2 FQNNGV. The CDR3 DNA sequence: TGTGCCAGCAGCTTAAGGGCTGCCGGGAGAATACCAGATACGCAGTATTTT. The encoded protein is CASSLRAAGRIPDTQYF.

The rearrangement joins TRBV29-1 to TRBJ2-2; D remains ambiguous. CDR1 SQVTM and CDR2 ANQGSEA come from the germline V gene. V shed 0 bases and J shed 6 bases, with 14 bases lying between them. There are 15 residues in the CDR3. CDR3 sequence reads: CSVEDETGVAGELFF. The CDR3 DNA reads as TGCAGCGTTGAAGATGAGACTGGCGTGGCCGGGGAGCTGTTTTTT.

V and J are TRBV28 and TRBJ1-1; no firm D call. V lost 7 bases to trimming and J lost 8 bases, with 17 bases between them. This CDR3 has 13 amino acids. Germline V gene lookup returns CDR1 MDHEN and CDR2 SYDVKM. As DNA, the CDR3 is TGTGCCAGCACCCCCGGTGGGTACTGGGAAGCTTTCTTT. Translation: CASTPGGYWEAFF.

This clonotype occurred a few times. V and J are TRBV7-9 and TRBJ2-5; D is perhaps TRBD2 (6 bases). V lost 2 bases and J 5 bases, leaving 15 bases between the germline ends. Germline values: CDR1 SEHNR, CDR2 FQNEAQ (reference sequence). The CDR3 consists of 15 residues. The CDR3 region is CASSLTTEGRETQYF. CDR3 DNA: TGTGCCAGCAGCTTAACCACGGAGGGCCGGGAGACCCAGTACTTC.

DNA of the CDR3: TGCAGCGGTCTGGGACAGGGGGGTGGCTACACCTTC. It specifies CSGLGQGGGYTF. The chain links TRBV29-1 to TRBJ1-2, with 11 bases identical to TRBD1. After removal of 7 bases from V and 7 bases from J, the junction contained 5 bases not matched to a gene. Germline V gives CDR1 SQVTM, CDR2 ANQGSEA. The CDR3 extends over 12 amino acids.

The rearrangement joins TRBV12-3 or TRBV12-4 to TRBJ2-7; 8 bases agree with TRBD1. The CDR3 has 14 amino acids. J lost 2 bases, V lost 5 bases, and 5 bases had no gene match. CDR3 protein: CASSIRQGPYEQYF. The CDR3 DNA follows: TGTGCCAGCAGTATCCGACAGGGGCCCTACGAGCAGTACTTC.

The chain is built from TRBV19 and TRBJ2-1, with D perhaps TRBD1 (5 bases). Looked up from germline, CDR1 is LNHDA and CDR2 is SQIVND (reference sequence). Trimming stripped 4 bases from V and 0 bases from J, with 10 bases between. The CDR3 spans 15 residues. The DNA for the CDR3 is TGTGCCAGTAGTAGGACATCCCTCTCCTACAATGAGCAGTTCTTC. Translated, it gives CASSRTSLSYNEQFF.

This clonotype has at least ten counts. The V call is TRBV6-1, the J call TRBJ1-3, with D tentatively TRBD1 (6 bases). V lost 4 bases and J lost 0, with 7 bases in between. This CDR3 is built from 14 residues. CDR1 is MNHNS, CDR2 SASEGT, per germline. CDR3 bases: TGTGCCAGCAGTGCGACAGGCTCTGGAAACACCATATATTTT. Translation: CASSATGSGNTIYF.

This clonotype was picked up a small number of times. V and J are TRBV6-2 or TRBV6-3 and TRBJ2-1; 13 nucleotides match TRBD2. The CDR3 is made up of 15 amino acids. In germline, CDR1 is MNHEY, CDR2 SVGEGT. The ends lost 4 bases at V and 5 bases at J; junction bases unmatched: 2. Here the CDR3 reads CASSSGLAGNNEQFF. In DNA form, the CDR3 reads TGTGCCAGCAGTTCGGGACTAGCGGGAAACAATGAGCAGTTCTTC.

The CDR3 reads CASSYFQGTQYF. CDR3 nucleotides: TGTGCCAGCAGTTACTTTCAGGGTACGCAGTATTTT. The chain joins TRBV6-6 to TRBJ2-3, with a tentative D call TRBD1 (5 bases). There are 12 residues in the CDR3. The germline V gene has CDR1 MNHNY and CDR2 SVGAGI (reference sequence). V dropped 1 base and J dropped 8 bases, with 7 bases sitting between them.

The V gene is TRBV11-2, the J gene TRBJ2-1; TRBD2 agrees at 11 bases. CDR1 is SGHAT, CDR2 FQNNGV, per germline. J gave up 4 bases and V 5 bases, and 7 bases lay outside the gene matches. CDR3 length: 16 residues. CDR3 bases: TGTGCCAGCAGCCCCCGACTAGCGGGGCCGTACAATGAGCAGTTCTTC. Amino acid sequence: CASSPRLAGPYNEQFF.

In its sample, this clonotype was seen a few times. The CDR3 spells CASRAGIHEQYF. The CDR3 nucleotides are TGTGCCAGCAGAGCGGGAATCCACGAGCAGTACTTC. The chain is built from TRBV28 and TRBJ2-7, with 7 bases that match TRBD2. Germline V gene lookup returns CDR1 MDHEN and CDR2 SYDVKM. The trim removed 6 bases at V and 5 bases at J, leaving 4 bases unmatched. The CDR3 is 12 amino acids.

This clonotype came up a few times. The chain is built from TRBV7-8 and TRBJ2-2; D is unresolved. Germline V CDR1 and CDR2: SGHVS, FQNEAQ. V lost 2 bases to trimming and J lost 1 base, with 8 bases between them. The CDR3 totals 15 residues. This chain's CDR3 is CASSLRLGNTGELFF. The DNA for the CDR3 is TGTGCCAGCAGCTTAAGATTGGGGAACACCGGGGAGCTGTTTTTT.